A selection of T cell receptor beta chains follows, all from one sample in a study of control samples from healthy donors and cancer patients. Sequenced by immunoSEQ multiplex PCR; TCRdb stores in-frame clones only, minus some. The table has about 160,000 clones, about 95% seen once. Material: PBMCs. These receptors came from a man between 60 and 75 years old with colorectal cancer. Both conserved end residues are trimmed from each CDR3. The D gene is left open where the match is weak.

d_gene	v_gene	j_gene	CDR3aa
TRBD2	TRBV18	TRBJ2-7	ASSPSGGANEQY
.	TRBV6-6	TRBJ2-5	ASSRRYNWLQQETQY
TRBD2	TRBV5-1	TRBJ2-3	ASSLGDLTSGVIRTDTQY
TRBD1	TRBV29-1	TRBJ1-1	SAPTGGSTEAF
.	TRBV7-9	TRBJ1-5	ASSRGGGNQPQH
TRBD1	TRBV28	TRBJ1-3	AQSPGDRTSGNTIY
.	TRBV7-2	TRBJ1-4	ASSSQRASNEKLF
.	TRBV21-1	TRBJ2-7	ASRGRYEQY
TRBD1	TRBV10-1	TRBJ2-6	ASTYETGPGANVLT
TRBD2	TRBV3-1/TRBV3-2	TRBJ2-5	ASSLGAGGFVSQY
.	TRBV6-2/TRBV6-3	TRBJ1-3	ASSYDGRGNTIY
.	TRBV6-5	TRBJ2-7	ASRGGQRQLGQY
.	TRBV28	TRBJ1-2	ASSLQGYGYT
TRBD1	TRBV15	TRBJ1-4	ATSRDAGGLEKLF
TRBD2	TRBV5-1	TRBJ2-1	ASSRGTSGRDEQF
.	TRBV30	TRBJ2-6	AWSSGAGANVLT
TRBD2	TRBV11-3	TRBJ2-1	ASSSGGPAEQF
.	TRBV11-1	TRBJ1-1	ASRAGRNTEAF
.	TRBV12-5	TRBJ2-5	ASGFGLAPTQETQY
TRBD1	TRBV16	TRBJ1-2	ASMGDRGLPKGYT
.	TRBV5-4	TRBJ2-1	ASSLDRRNNEQF
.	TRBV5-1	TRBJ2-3	ASSLGQDTDTQY
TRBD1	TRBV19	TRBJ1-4	ASSMGTATNEKLF
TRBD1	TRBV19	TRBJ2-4	ASSINSGTGTFLAKNIQY
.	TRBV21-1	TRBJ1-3	ASRGFGNTIY
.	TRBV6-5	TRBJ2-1	ASRGGGTYNEQF
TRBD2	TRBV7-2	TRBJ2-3	ASSRGSGGVWDTQY
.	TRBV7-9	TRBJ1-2	ASSLGQPVYGYT
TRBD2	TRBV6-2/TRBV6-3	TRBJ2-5	ASSSWTSGESRTQY
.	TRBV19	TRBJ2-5	ASSIMGGETQY
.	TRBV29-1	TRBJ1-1	SVESSLGGNTEAF
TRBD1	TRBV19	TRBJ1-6	ASSGTGGNNSPLH
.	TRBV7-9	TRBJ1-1	ASSLGVGNTEAF
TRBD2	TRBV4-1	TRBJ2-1	ASSQDPVAGGHNEQF
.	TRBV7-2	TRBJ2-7	ASSSLGGIDEQY
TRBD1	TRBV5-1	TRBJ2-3	ASSLMDRAADTQY
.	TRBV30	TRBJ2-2	AWSYGPPGELF
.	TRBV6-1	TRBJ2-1	ASSEKVVHNEQF
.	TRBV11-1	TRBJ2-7	ASRERMVGSYEQY
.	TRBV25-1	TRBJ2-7	ASSRGGAYEQY
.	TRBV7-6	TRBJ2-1	ASSLETSSYNEQF
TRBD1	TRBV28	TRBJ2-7	ASSPTRTGYEQY
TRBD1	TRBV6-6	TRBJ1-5	ASRGQGDQPQH
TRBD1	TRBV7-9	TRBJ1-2	ASSFGAGQGGGYT
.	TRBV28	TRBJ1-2	ASSIDLYGYT
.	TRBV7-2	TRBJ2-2	ASSLLENTGELF
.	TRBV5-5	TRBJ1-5	ASSLDSYSNQPQH
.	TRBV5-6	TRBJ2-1	ASSRLVFSYNEQF
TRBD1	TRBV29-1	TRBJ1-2	SVGGQGDYGYT
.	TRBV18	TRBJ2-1	ASTGESSYNEQF
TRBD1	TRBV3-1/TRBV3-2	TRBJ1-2	ASSQDGQGDGYT
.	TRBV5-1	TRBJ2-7	ASSLGDSTQQY
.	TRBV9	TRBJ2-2	ASRGGPANTGELF
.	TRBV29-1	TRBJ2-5	SVEEVSLRGPYQETQY
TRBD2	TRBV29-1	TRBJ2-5	SVHRGGETQY
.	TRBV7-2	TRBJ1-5	ASSLGGQPQH
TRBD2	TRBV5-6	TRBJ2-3	ASRLLARGKTDTQY
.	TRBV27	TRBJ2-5	ASSLRGRETQY